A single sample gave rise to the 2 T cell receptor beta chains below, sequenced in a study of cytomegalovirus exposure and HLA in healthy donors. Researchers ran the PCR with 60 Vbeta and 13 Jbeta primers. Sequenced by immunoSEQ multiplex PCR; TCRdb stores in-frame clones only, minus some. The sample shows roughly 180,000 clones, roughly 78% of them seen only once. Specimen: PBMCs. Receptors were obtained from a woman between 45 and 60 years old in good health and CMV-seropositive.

Written as DNA, the CDR3 is TGTGCCAGCAGTTCCACCGGGACAGCCACCGGGGAGCTGTTTTTT. It yields the protein CASSSTGTATGELFF. V is TRBV27 and J is TRBJ2-2; TRBD1 matches at 7 bases. This CDR3 contains 15 residues. V lost 4 bases, J lost 4 bases, and 6 bases stayed unmatched. CDR1 and CDR2 (germline): MNHEY, SMNVEV (reference sequence).

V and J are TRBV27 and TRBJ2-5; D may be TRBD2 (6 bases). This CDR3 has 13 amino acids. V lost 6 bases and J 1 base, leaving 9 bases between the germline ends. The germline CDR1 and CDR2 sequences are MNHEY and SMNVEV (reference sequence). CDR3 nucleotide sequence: TGTGCCAGCAGGGAGGGGTCCCAAGAGACCCAGTACTTC. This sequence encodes CASREGSQETQYF.